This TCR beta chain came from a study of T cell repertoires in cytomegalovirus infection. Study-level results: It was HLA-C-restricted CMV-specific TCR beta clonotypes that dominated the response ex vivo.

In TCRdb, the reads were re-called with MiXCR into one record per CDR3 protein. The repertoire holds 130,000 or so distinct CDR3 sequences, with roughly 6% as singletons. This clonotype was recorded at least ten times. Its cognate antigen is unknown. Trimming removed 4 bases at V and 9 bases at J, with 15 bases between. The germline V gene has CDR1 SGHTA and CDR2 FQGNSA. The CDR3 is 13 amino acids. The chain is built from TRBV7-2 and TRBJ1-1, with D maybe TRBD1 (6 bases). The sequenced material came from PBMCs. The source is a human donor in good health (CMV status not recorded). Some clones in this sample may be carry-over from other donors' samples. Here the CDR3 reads CASSSGGRVKAFF. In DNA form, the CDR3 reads TGTGCCAGCAGCTCCGGGGGGCGCGTAAAAGCTTTCTTT.